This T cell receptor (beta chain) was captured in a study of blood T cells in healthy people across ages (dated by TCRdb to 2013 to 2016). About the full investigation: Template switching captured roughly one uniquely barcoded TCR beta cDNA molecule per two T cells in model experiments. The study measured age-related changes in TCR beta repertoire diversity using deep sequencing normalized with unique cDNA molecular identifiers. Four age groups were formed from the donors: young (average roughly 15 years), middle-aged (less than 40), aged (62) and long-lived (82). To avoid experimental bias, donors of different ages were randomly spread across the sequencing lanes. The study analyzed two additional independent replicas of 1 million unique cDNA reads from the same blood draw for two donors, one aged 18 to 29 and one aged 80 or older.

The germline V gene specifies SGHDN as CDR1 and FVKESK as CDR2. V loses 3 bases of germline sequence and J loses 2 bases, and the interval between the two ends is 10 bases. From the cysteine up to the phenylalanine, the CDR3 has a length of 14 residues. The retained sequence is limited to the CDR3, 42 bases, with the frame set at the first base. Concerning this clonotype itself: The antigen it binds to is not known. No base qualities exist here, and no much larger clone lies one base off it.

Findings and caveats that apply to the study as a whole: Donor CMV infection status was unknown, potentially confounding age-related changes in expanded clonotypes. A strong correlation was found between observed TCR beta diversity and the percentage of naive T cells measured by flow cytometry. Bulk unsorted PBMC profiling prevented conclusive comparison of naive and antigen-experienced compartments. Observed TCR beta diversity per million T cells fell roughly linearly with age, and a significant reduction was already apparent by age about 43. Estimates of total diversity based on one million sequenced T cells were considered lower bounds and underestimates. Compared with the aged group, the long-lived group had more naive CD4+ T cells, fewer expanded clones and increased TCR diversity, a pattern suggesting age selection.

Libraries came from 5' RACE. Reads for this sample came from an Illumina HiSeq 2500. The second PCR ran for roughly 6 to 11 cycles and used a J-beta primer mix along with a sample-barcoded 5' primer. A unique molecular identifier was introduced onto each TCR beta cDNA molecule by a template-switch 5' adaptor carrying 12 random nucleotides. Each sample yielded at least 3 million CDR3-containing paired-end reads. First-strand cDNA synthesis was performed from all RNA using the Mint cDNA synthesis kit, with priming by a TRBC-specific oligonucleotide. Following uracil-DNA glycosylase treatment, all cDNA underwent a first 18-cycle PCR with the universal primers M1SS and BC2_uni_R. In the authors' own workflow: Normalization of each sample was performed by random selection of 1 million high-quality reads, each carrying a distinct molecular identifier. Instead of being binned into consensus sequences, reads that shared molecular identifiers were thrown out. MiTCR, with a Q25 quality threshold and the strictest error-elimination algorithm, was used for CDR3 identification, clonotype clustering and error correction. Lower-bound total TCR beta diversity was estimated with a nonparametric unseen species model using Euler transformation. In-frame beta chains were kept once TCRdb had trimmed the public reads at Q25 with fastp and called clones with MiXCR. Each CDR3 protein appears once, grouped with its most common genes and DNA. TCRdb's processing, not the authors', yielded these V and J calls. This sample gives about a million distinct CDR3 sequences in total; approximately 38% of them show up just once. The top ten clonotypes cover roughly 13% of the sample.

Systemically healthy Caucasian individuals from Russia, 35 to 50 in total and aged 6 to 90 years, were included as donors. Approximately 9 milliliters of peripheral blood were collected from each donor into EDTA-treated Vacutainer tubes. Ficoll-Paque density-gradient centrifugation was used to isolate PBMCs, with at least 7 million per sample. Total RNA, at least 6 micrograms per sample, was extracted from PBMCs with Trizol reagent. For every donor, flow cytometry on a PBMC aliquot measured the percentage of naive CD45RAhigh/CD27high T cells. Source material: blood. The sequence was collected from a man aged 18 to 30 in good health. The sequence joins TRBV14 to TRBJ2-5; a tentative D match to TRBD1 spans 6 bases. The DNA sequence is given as TGTGCCAGCAGCCATGATGGACAGCAAGAGACCCAGTACTTC. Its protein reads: CASSHDGQQETQYF.